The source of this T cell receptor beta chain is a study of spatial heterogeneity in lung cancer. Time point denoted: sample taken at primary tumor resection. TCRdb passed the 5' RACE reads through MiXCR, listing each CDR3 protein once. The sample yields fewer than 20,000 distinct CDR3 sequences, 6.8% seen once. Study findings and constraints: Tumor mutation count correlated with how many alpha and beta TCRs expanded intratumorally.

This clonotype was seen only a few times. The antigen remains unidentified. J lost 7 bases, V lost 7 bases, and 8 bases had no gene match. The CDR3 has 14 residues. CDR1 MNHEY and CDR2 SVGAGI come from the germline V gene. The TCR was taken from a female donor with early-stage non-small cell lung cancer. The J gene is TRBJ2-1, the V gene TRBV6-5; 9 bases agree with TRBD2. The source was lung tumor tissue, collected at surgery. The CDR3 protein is CASKPGLAGNEQFF. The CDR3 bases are TGTGCCAGCAAACCGGGACTAGCTGGTAATGAGCAGTTCTTC.